The 9 T cell receptor beta chains reported below all come from one sample, sequenced in a study of early T cells in non-severe SARS-CoV-2 infection. TCRdb reprocessed the 5' RACE reads via MiXCR and lists one record per CDR3 protein. Of under 65,000 distinct CDR3 sequences listed, around 12% are singletons. The sequenced material came from whole blood. These receptors all stem from an adult who was a healthcare worker with PCR-confirmed SARS-CoV-2 infection or an uninfected control (not recorded which).

This clonotype was seen ten or more times. The rearrangement joins TRBV10-3 to TRBJ1-5; the D gene is possibly TRBD1 (6 bases). The CDR3 consists of 14 residues. The V end was cut by 2 bases, the J end by 4 bases, with 9 bases between. Germline lookup yields CDR1 ENHRY and CDR2 SYGVKD. CDR3 in amino acids: CAISESRGNQPQHF. In DNA form, the CDR3 reads TGTGCCATCAGTGAGAGCAGGGGTAATCAGCCCCAGCATTTT.

Many counts were recorded for this clonotype. The chain carries TRBV5-5 and TRBJ1-1, with D unclear. Between the trimmed V and J ends, which lost 0 bases and 1 base, there was a span of 10 bases. Germline V CDR1 and CDR2: SGHKS, YYEKEE (reference sequence). This CDR3 contains 15 residues. In DNA, the CDR3 is TGTGCCAGCAGCTTGGATCACAGATCGAACACTGAAGCTTTCTTT. Encoded protein: CASSLDHRSNTEAFF.

This clonotype was detected ten times or more. This rearrangement joins TRBV7-2 to TRBJ2-1, with D perhaps being TRBD1 or TRBD2 (5 bases each). V lost 1 base and J 7 bases, leaving 11 bases between the germline ends. CDR3 size: 14 residues. The germline V gene has CDR1 SGHTA and CDR2 FQGNSA. DNA for the CDR3: TGTGCCAGCAGCTTAGTAGGCAGGGAGAATGAGCAGTTCTTC. Its protein is CASSLVGRENEQFF.

With respect to this clonotype: A much larger clone lies a single base off, so this may be a read error. This likely comes from a read error, as the CDR3 has no conserved phenylalanine or tryptophan at its end. The chain uses TRBV12-3 or TRBV12-4 and TRBJ1-1, with unresolved D. CDR3 length equals 13 residues. The V end lost 7 bases, the J end lost 1 base, and 10 bases lay between the germline ends. The CDR3 protein is CASTLPKNTEAFY. As DNA, the CDR3 is TGTGCCAGCACCCTCCCAAAGAACACTGAAGCTTTCTAT.

This clonotype came up many times. The CDR3 here is CASSPRTSGALETQYF. CDR3 DNA: TGCGCCAGCAGCCCTCGGACTAGCGGGGCGTTAGAGACCCAGTACTTC. This chain uses TRBV5-1 with TRBJ2-5; 12 bases fit TRBD2. Trimming removed 4 bases from V and 4 bases from J; junction bases left unmatched: 8. The CDR3 totals 16 residues. Germline CDR1 is SGHRS and CDR2 is YFSETQ.

This clonotype was counted ten times or more. The genes are TRBV30 and TRBJ1-1, with D possibly being TRBD1 (5 bases). V was shortened by 0 bases and J by 0 bases, with 20 bases between the two germline ends. The CDR3 is made up of 18 amino acids. Germline-derived CDR1 and CDR2 are GTSNPN and SVGIG (reference sequence). CDR3 protein: CAWSVLNFGGTMNTEAFF. DNA of the CDR3: TGTGCCTGGAGTGTCCTGAACTTCGGGGGGACTATGAACACTGAAGCTTTCTTT.

The chain recombines TRBV7-2 with TRBJ2-7, with D uncertain. The germline CDR1 and CDR2 sequences are SGHTA and FQGNSA. The length of the CDR3 is 13 residues. Trimming left V 4 bases short and J 3 bases short, with 10 bases between. DNA of the CDR3: TGTGCCAGCAGCTCGAATAACAACTACGAGCAGTACTTC. Its protein is CASSSNNNYEQYF.

In this sample, this clonotype turned up many times. The V gene is TRBV29-1, the J gene TRBJ1-1; 8 nucleotides agree with TRBD1. Germline CDR1 SQVTM, CDR2 ANQGSEA. The CDR3 totals 11 residues. V lost 5 bases and J lost 5; bases outside the gene matches: 1. In nucleotides, the CDR3 is TGCAGCGTTCACAGGGGGACTGAAGCTTTCTTT. Protein sequence: CSVHRGTEAFF.

The chain employs TRBV19 and TRBJ2-4, with D perhaps matching TRBD2 (5 bases). The germline V and J ends were trimmed by 5 bases and 0 bases, with 11 bases remaining between them. In germline, CDR1 is LNHDA, CDR2 SQIVND (reference sequence). The CDR3 has 15 amino acids. The CDR3 sequence is CASSGVGLAKNIQYF. CDR3 in DNA: TGTGCCAGTAGTGGTGTAGGACTAGCCAAAAACATTCAGTACTTC.